This TCR beta chain was captured in a study of T-cell reconstitution after alpha-beta-depleted transplantation in children. Germline assignment: CDR1 SQVTM and CDR2 ANQGSEA. J gave up 10 bases and V 2 bases, and 6 bases lay outside the gene matches. The CDR3 consists of 13 residues. About this clonotype: Its antigen is not known.

Overall study findings and caveats: A year had passed since transplant, and T-cell counts and diversity by then came mostly from newly produced T cells.

Preparing the TCRbeta library involved the use of unique molecular identifiers. TCRdb fed the PCR reads into MiXCR, producing one record per CDR3 protein. The sample contains about 250,000 distinct CDR3 sequences, 20% to 30% of which appear only once. This sequence was found in a female patient younger than 10 who had a stem cell transplant for congenital amegakaryocytic thrombocytopenia, so the T cells may come from the graft donor. Specimen: PBMCs, mostly from graft donor cells, collected 360 days after TCRalphabeta/CD19-depleted stem cell transplant. The V and J genes are TRBV29-1 and TRBJ2-1; 9 bases match TRBD2. The CDR3, as DNA: TGCAGCGTTGAACTAGCGGGATATGAAGAGCAGTTCTTC. Protein product: CSVELAGYEEQFF.